This TCR beta chain was profiled in a study of T cell changes during pregnancy in multiple sclerosis. Germline CDR1 and CDR2: SNHLY and FYNNEI. The CDR3 loop spans 14 amino acids. Using immunoSEQ multiplex PCR, the repertoire was profiled, and TCRdb retains in-frame clones only, with some absent. The sample consists of 70,000 to 95,000 clones, approximately 92% of them appearing once. In the case of this clone: At one end the junction does not follow the germline gene, possibly because of a read error.

The source of this sequence is a female donor in good health, enrolled as a control in a pregnancy study. Sequenced material: peripheral blood, taken in the second trimester of pregnancy. The chain recombines TRBV2 with TRBJ2-7; D is unclear. In DNA form, the CDR3 reads TGTGCCAGCAGTAAAGCCAGAATTGGTTACGAGCAGTACTTC. Translated: CASSKARIGYEQYF.